The source of this T cell receptor beta chain is a study of blood T cells in healthy people across ages. In regard to this clonotype: Antigen: not known.

The authors ran a second PCR of about 6 to 11 cycles using a sample-barcoded 5' primer and a J-beta primer mix. Per-sample output comprised a minimum of 2.5 million paired-end reads containing CDR3. TCRdb independently ran MiXCR on the 5' RACE reads; one entry per CDR3 protein. The table includes 800,000 or so distinct CDR3 sequences, 20% to 30% detected once. Roughly 10 milliliters of peripheral blood were drawn from each donor. Whole-study results and caveats: Any changes in expanded clonotypes were possibly confounded, as donor CMV status remained unknown. Strong correlation linked observed beta diversity and percent naive T cells.

Trimming removed 3 bases from V and 10 bases from J, with 15 bases in between. Germline V CDR1 and CDR2: SGHVS, FQNEAQ. CDR3 size: 13 residues. A further study also used this sample, focusing on T cells of mothers and their children.

The chain joins TRBV7-8 to TRBJ2-5, with a weak D call TRBD2 (5 bases). The sample consisted of blood. The receptor was derived from a boy younger than 18 in good health. The DNA of the CDR3 is TGTGCCAGCAGCTTTAGGGCGGACTGGGGCCAGTACTTC. This sequence encodes CASSFRADWGQYF.